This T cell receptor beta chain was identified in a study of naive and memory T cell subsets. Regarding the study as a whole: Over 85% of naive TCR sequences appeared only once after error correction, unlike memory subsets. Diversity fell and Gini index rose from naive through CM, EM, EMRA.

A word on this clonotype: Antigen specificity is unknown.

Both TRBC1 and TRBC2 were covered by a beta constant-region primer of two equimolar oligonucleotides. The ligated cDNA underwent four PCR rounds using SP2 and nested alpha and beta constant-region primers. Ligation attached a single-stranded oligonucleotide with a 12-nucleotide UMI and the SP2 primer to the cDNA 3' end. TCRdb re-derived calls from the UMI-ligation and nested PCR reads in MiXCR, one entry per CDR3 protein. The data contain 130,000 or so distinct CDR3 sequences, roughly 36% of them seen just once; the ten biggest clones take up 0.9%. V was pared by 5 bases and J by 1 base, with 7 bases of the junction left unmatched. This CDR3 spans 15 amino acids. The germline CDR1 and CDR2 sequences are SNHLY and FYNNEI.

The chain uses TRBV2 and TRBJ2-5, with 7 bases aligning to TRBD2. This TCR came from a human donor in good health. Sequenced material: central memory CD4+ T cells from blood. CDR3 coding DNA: TGTGCCAGCAGTAGGGAGGGAGGGCCCCAAGAGACCCAGTACTTC. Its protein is CASSREGGPQETQYF.